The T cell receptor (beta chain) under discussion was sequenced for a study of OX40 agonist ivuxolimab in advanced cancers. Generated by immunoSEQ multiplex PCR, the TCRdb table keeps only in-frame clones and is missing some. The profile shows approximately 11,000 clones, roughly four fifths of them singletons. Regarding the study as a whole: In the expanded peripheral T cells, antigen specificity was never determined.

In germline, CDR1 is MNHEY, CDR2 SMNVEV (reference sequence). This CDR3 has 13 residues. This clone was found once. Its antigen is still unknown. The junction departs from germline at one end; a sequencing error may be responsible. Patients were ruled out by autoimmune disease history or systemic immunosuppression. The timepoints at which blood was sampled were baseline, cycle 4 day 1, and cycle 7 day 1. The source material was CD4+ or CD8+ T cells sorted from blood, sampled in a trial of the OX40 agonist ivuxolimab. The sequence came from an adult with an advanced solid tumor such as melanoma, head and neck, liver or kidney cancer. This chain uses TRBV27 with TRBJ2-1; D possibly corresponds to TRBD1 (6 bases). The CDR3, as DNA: TGTGCCAGCAGTGGGGGCTCTTACATTGAGCAGTTCTTC. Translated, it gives CASSGGSYIEQFF.